This TCR beta chain was observed in a study of T-cell memory formation after mild COVID-19. Study overall: TCR clusters were largely donor specific. General study results and limits: The study detected some responding clones in pre-infection memory, suggesting cross-reactive memory joined.

CDR3 length: 14 amino acids. Germline V gene data show CDR1 as LGHDT and CDR2 as YNNKEL (reference sequence). V was pared by 2 bases and J by 7 bases, with 15 bases between. Sample barcodes and UMIs were carried by the TCR alpha and TCR beta cDNA libraries that 5'RACE generated with constant-segment primers. TCRdb analysed the 5' RACE reads with MiXCR anew, one entry per CDR3 protein. The sample contains nearly 110,000 distinct CDR3 sequences, roughly 12% of which appear only once. On this clonotype: The antigen is undetermined.

Sequencing was done on a sample of PBMCs or a T cell subset sorted from them (not recorded which). This clonotype was obtained from an adult woman who had mild COVID-19 (a few samples of this study predate the infection). Cell type and time point are not known. The rearrangement links TRBV3-1 to TRBJ2-7; tentative D call: TRBD1 (8 bases). The CDR3: CASSQTGGVREQYF. The CDR3 bases are TGTGCCAGCAGCCAAACAGGGGGGGTCCGGGAGCAGTACTTC.